These 14 T cell receptor beta chains were all obtained from the same sample, sequenced in a study of post-analysis software for immune sequencing data. Their target antigens are unknown. Study observations and caveats: Roughly 5 TRBV segments occurring more often in patients than controls included TRBV5-6, TRBV5-1 and TRBV20-1.

Unique molecular identifiers featured in each of the TCR beta cDNA libraries. TCRdb itself ran the PCR reads through MiXCR, one entry per CDR3 protein. Of 550,000 to 700,000 distinct CDR3 sequences listed, roughly two fifths were seen once; the top ten hold 1.5% to 2%. Material: blood. These receptors were collected from a girl between 5 and 17 years old with multiple sclerosis.

This chain joins TRBV4-2 and TRBJ2-1, with 8 bases identical to TRBD2. The CDR3 totals 16 residues. V gave up 1 base and J gave up 6 bases; unmatched junction bases: 8. Germline CDR1 LGHNA, CDR2 YNFKEQ. CDR3 DNA sequence: TGTGCCAGCAGCCAAGTGGGAACTAGCGGATCCAATGAGCAGTTCTTC. Encoded protein: CASSQVGTSGSNEQFF.

This sequence joins TRBV12-3 or TRBV12-4 and TRBJ2-7, with 11 bases aligning to TRBD2. Unmatched junction bases numbered 5, after V lost 5 bases and J lost 2 bases. The CDR3 runs 15 residues. The CDR3 region is CASSNSGRAPYEQYF. In nucleotides, the CDR3 is TGTGCCAGCAGTAATAGCGGGAGGGCCCCCTACGAGCAGTACTTC.

This clonotype was recorded a few times. The chain links TRBV27 to TRBJ2-5; 11 bases fit TRBD2. The CDR3 consists of 16 residues. Trimming at V came to 6 bases and at J to 5 bases, leaving 11 bases not matched to a gene. CDR1 is MNHEY, CDR2 SMNVEV, per germline (reference sequence). The CDR3 loop is CASSRSLAGGRETQYF. CDR3 nucleotide sequence: TGTGCCAGCAGCCGTAGTCTAGCGGGAGGTCGGGAGACCCAGTACTTC.

The rearrangement joins TRBV20-1 to TRBJ1-4; the D gene is possibly TRBD1 (5 bases). Per the germline V gene, CDR1 is DFQATT and CDR2 is SNEGSKA (reference sequence). The germline V and J ends were trimmed by 3 bases and 13 bases, with 12 bases remaining between them. This CDR3 has 11 residues. The CDR3 nucleotides read TGCAGTGCTAGTGGGGGGGGTGGACTGTTTTTT. Translation: CSASGGGGLFF.

The rearrangement links TRBV12-3 or TRBV12-4 to TRBJ2-4; 8 bases match TRBD1. Trimming cost V 6 bases and J 8 bases; bases outside gene matches: 9. This CDR3 is built from 14 residues. The CDR3 sequence: CASSLPTGVYIQYF. In nucleotides, the CDR3 is TGTGCCAGCAGCCTCCCGACAGGGGTGTACATTCAGTACTTC.

The chain recombines TRBV29-1 with TRBJ1-1; D gene unclear. V lost 7 bases and J lost 6, with 21 bases in between. Germline lookup yields CDR1 SQVTM and CDR2 ANQGSEA. The CDR3 spans 14 residues. Written as DNA, the CDR3 is TGCAGCGGTCGGCGTGGAACAGCGCCCGCTGAAGCTTTCTTT. It encodes CSGRRGTAPAEAFF.

This clonotype was counted only a few times. The chain carries TRBV29-1 and TRBJ2-7; D uncertain. The CDR3 consists of 12 residues. With 5 bases removed from V and 2 bases from J, the gap between germline ends came to 10 bases. In germline, CDR1 is SQVTM, CDR2 ANQGSEA. The CDR3 region is CSVRDGPYEQYF. CDR3 sequence (DNA): TGCAGCGTTAGAGACGGACCCTACGAGCAGTACTTC.

This clonotype was detected only a few times. CDR3 DNA sequence: TGTGCCAGCAGTAGGCTAGCGGGGGACACAGATACGCAGTATTTT. Its protein is CASSRLAGDTDTQYF. The chain joins TRBV12-3 or TRBV12-4 to TRBJ2-3; 10 bases are a match to TRBD2. Trimming at V came to 5 bases and at J to 2 bases, leaving 4 bases not matched to a gene. The CDR3 spans 15 residues.

V gene TRBV6-6 combines with J gene TRBJ2-1; no clear D. Per germline, CDR1 MNHNY and CDR2 SVGAGI (reference sequence). The CDR3 extends over 13 amino acids. Trimming pared 2 bases from V and 7 bases from J, leaving 9 bases between. The CDR3, as DNA: TGTGCCAGCAGTTACGGTCTGGGGAATGAGCAGTTCTTC. Protein product: CASSYGLGNEQFF.

CDR3 sequence (DNA): TGTGCCAGCAGCATTGAGCTTGAGGGCACTGAAGCTTTCTTT. Translation gives CASSIELEGTEAFF. V gene TRBV7-8 combines with J gene TRBJ1-1, with no clear D. The germline V gene has CDR1 SGHVS and CDR2 FQNEAQ. The CDR3 runs 14 residues. Trimming cost V 5 bases and J 4 bases, with 14 bases left between them. The entire variable domain, with the rest obtained from reference TRBV7-8 and TRBJ1-1, is as follows: GAGVSQSPRYKVAKRGQDVALRCDPISGHVSLFWYQQALGQGPEFLTYFQNEAQLDKSGLPSDRFFAERPEGSVSTLKIQRTQQEDSAVYLCASSIELEGTEAFFGQGTRLTVV.

The V gene is TRBV12-3 or TRBV12-4, the J gene TRBJ2-7; D could derive from TRBD1 or TRBD2 (5 bases each). This CDR3 contains 14 residues. Trimming cost V 9 bases and J 2 bases, with 17 bases left between them. The CDR3 region is CASGGWDPAYEQYF. The CDR3 DNA follows: TGTGCCAGTGGAGGCTGGGACCCCGCCTACGAGCAGTACTTC.

The V and J genes are TRBV20-1 and TRBJ1-5; 7 nucleotides agree with TRBD1. Germline V gene data show CDR1 as DFQATT and CDR2 as SNEGSKA (reference sequence). Trimming removed 6 bases from V and 6 bases from J; junction bases left unmatched: 11. This CDR3 is 14 amino acids long. CDR3 sequence: CSAPGRGAGQPQHF. Here the CDR3 DNA reads TGCAGTGCGCCGGGCAGGGGGGCGGGTCAGCCCCAGCATTTT.

Points on this clonotype: The junction differs from germline at one of its ends, possibly a read error. The chain combines TRBV6-5 with TRBJ2-7, with D unresolved. The CDR3 length is 13 residues. Germline V gene sequence: CDR1 MNHEY, CDR2 SVGAGI. The CDR3 DNA reads TGTGCCGGCAGTTACTCGACAACCTACGAGCAGTACTTC. This codes for CAGSYSTTYEQYF.

The chain couples TRBV20-1 to TRBJ2-5; 9 bases match TRBD2. Germline assignment: CDR1 DFQATT and CDR2 SNEGSKA (reference sequence). The length of the CDR3 is 13 residues. V trimming: 5 bases; J trimming: 11 bases; junction bases outside the gene matches: 12. CDR3 residues: CSAPLAGASEQYF. CDR3 sequence (DNA): TGCAGTGCTCCCTTAGCGGGAGCCAGTGAGCAGTACTTC.